This is a list of T cell receptor beta chains from one sample in a study of tumor-infiltrating lymphocytes in primary liver carcinoma. One entry per CDR3 protein, called by TCRdb with MiXCR from the multiplex PCR reads. Altogether about 35,000 distinct CDR3 sequences are present, nearly 75% being singletons, with the ten largest covering about 15%. The sequenced sample was liver tumor tissue from sampling region 4. The source is a man aged 40-55 years with primary liver carcinoma and hepatitis B virus infection. CDR3s include the opening cysteine and the closing phenylalanine or tryptophan.

V | CDR3
TRBV6-5 | CASSLQGAVGYTF
TRBV5-5 | CTSSLGGGEGELFF
TRBV24-1 | CATTGSSLGNTEAFF
TRBV29-1 | CSVRFAGPQHF
TRBV9 | CASCPGNIEAFF
TRBV29-1 | CSVEDPGESSCKQYF
TRBV7-8 | CASSLDSGQETQYF
TRBV6-5 | CVTLNAAAMHTF
TRBV11-1 | CASSFPGTSGTKNIQFF
TRBV30 | CAREGSNTEVFF
TRBV11-3 | CTSGLGVSNNEQFF
TRBV7-8 | CASSLVGQGHQPQHF
TRBV29-1 | CSVNRLTGLDNEQFF
TRBV29-1 | CSVGASGGPYEQYF
TRBV4-3 | CASSQLTPPADNEQFF
TRBV29-1 | CNFEADRGRAETQYF
TRBV4-1 | CVCSSPVRAGGYTF
TRBV29-1 | CSAAQFAGGRGSYEQYF
TRBV13 | CASSLGDETSWSADTQYF
TRBV29-1 | CSVIENTDAFF
TRBV12-3/TRBV12-4 | CTSSRTRLVPGRASGTNVLTF
TRBV4-3 | CASSQDPLGTEPNTGELFW
TRBV11-2 | CVSSLRWTGENEWYF
TRBV6-5 | CASKPQQGLEESQYF
TRBV28 | CVSSPGTGRCEQYF
TRBV14 | CASNPVVGWVNNEQFF
TRBV6-1 | CASSAIGGFYKNIQYF
TRBV12-3/TRBV12-4 | CTSSFSGQGDGQYF
TRBV30 | CAWSRSDTQYF
TRBV6-2/TRBV6-3 | CALSAGYEQYF
TRBV6-5 | CASSSSGTSGYSGVNVLTF
TRBV6-5 | CANTVAGSTGELFF
TRBV5-1 | CASSGGLNSYNEQFF
TRBV4-3 | CASSQPEGSEQYF
TRBV4-3 | CASSQGDARSAQYF
TRBV11-1 | CASSVPGTSVTKNIKYF
TRBV11-2 | CASSPQGRAGTQYF
TRBV11-1 | CVSSLWASTGELFF
TRBV6-1 | CTSKPSADTQYF
TRBV12-5 | CTSEGTGSYVQYF
TRBV28 | CVSSTLTPGLTTDTQYF
TRBV5-8 | CALSHGSHTQYF
TRBV29-1 | CSVDLTSSSGANIPTF
TRBV9 | CASTRGIGDSDEQFF
TRBV6-1 | CASILQGAAQPQHF
TRBV29-1 | CSVEGSGSADTQCF
TRBV30 | CAWSAKTSGLNNEQFF
TRBV6-5 | CVSSYPGGLAANEQFF
TRBV7-8 | CASSSGQYSEQLF
TRBV11-1 | CISSAGGPNEQFF
TRBV11-2 | CATQRPCSGANLLTF
TRBV5-6 | CANSYEGRALF
TRBV6-1 | CTSTETYDLGQYF
TRBV28 | CASTFDRRASNQPLHF
TRBV28 | CASSNGEPVADTQYF
TRBV12-3/TRBV12-4 | CAGSNGGANQETQYF
TRBV7-8 | CASSLGCGQETQYF